Listed below are T cell receptor beta chains from one sample, sequenced in a study of ipilimumab plus nivolumab after autologous stem cell transplantation. Method: immunoSEQ multiplex PCR; TCRdb's copy keeps in-frame clones and lacks some. This table has fewer than 85,000 clones, 83% appearing once. Sequencing was performed on PBMCs, taken in a trial of ipilimumab plus nivolumab as post-transplant consolidation. These receptors were taken from a male donor with diffuse large B-cell lymphoma. The CDR3 runs from the conserved cysteine through the conserved F or W. A D gene is named only where the DNA matches it firmly. Size values are once, few and many counts, or a class for expanded clones, and some rows have none.

.,.,TRBJ2-3,TRBV7-2,CASSLVAYPGTDTQYF,TGTGCCAGCAGCTTAGTGGCCTACCCAGGAACAGATACGCAGTATTTT
.,.,TRBJ1-5,TRBV27,CASARGQGGQPQHF,TGTGCCAGCGCTAGGGGCCAGGGAGGTCAGCCCCAGCATTTT
TRBD1,.,TRBJ2-1,TRBV18,CASSRQGRDEQFF,TGTGCCAGCTCACGACAGGGACGGGATGAGCAGTTCTTC
.,.,TRBJ2-2,TRBV19,CASSIGSGEPTGELFF,TGTGCCAGTAGTATAGGGTCTGGGGAACCCACCGGGGAGCTGTTTTTT
.,.,TRBJ1-2,TRBV27,CASTGPTDYGYTF,TGTGCCAGCACAGGCCCCACGGACTATGGCTACACCTTC
.,few,TRBJ2-7,TRBV6-4,CASSDPPGETYEQYF,TGTGCCAGCAGTGACCCCCCGGGGGAGACCTACGAGCAGTACTTC
.,once,TRBJ1-4,TRBV15,CATSREPGLTNEKLFF,TGTGCCACCAGCAGAGAACCGGGTTTAACTAATGAAAAACTGTTTTTT
.,.,TRBJ2-2,TRBV6-5,CASVGGLTGELFF,TGTGCCAGCGTTGGGGGATTGACGGGGGAGCTGTTTTTT
.,.,TRBJ2-5,TRBV13,CASTNHPGEETQYF,TGTGCCAGCACCAATCACCCCGGCGAAGAGACCCAGTACTTC
.,.,TRBJ1-2,TRBV11-1,CASSEDGYGYTF,TGTGCCAGCAGCGAGGACGGTTATGGCTACACCTTC
TRBD1,.,TRBJ1-2,TRBV5-4,CASSYTQGALNGYTF,TGTGCCAGCAGCTATACACAGGGGGCGTTGAATGGCTACACCTTC
TRBD1,.,TRBJ1-3,TRBV18,CASSPPGTGWDTIYF,TGTGCCAGCTCACCACCCGGGACAGGGTGGGACACCATATATTTT
.,.,TRBJ2-7,TRBV9,CASSVGGTETYEQYF,TGTGCCAGCAGCGTAGGGGGGACGGAAACCTACGAGCAGTACTTC
TRBD1,.,TRBJ2-5,TRBV11-2,CASSLVPGQGAQETQYF,TGTGCCAGCAGCTTAGTCCCGGGACAGGGGGCTCAGGAGACCCAGTACTTC
.,.,TRBJ1-4,TRBV7-6,CASSLRGWVNEKLFF,TGTGCCAGCAGCCTCCGCGGGTGGGTTAATGAAAAACTGTTTTTT
.,.,TRBJ2-5,TRBV30,CAWSVPSEPWTQYF,TGTGCCTGGAGTGTACCAAGCGAACCATGGACCCAGTACTTC
.,.,TRBJ2-2,TRBV10-2,CASRDYYTGELFF,TGCGCCAGCAGAGACTACTACACCGGGGAGCTGTTTTTT
TRBD2,.,TRBJ2-7,TRBV5-4,CASSLLISGGSEQYF,TGTGCCAGCAGCTTGCTTATCAGCGGGGGGAGTGAGCAGTACTTC
.,.,TRBJ2-5,TRBV11-2,CASSLPQETQYF,TGTGCCAGCAGCCTACCACAAGAGACCCAGTACTTC
.,.,TRBJ1-1,TRBV5-1,CASSLTGGTEAFF,TGCGCCAGCAGCCTCACAGGAGGCACTGAAGCTTTCTTT
.,.,TRBJ1-1,TRBV10-3,CAISGRGGTEAFF,TGTGCCATCAGTGGGAGGGGCGGCACTGAAGCTTTCTTT
.,.,TRBJ1-1,TRBV7-6,CASSLGGGYTEAFF,TGTGCCAGCAGCCTGGGAGGGGGTTACACTGAAGCTTTCTTT
.,.,TRBJ2-7,TRBV11-2,CASSLAAGPSSYEQYF,TGTGCCAGCAGCTTGGCCGCCGGGCCGAGCTCCTACGAGCAGTACTTC